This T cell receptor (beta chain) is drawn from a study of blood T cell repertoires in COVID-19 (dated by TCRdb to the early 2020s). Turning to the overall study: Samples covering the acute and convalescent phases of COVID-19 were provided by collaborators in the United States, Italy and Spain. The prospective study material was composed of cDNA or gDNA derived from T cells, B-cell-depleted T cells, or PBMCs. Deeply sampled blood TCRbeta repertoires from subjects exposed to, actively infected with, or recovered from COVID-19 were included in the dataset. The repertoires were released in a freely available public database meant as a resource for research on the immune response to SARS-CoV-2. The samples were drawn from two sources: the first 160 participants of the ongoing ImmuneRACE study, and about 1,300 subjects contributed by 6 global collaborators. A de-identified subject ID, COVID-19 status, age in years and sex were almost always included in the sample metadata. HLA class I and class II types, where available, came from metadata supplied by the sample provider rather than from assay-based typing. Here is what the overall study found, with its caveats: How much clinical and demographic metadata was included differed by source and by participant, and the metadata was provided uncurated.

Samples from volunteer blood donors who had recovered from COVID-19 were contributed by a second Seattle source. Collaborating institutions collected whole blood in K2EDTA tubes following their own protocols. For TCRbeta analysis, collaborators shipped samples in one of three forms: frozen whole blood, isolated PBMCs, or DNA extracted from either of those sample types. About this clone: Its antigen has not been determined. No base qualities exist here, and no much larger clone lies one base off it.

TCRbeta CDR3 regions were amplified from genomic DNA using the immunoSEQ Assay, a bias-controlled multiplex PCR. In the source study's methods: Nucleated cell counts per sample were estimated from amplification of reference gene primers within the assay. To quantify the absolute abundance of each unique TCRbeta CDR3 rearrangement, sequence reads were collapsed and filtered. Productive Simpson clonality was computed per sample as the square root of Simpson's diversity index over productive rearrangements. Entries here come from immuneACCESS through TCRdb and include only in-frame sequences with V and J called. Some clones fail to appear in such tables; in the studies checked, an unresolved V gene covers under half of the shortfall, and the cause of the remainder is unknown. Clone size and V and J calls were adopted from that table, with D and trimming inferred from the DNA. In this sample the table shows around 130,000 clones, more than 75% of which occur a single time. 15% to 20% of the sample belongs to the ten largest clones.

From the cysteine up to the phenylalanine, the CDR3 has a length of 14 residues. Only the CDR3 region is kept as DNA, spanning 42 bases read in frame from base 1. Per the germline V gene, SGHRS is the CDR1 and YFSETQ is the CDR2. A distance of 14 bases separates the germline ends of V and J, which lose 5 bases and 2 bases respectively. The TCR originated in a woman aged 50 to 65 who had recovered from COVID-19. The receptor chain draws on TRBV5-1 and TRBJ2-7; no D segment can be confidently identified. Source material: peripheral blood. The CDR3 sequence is CASRLTSPAYEQYF. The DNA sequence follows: TGCGCCAGCAGGCTCACGAGTCCTGCCTACGAGCAGTACTTC.